Detailed here is one T cell receptor (beta chain). The V segment lost 7 bases and the J segment 4 bases; nucleotides outside the gene matches: 8. Germline V gives CDR1 SGHDT, CDR2 YYEEEE. This CDR3 has 14 amino acids. The data were produced by immunoSEQ multiplex PCR, yet TCRdb's version contains in-frame clones alone and is incomplete. The table has about 71,000 clones, about nine tenths seen once. These data are taken from a study of blood T cell repertoires in COVID-19. Overall study context: Donors in the United States, Italy and Spain gave samples during acute or convalescent COVID-19. Sources were T cells, B-cell-depleted T cells, or PBMCs; the material itself was cDNA or gDNA.

The chain carries TRBV5-6 and TRBJ2-7; 10 nucleotides line up with TRBD1. Sequencing input: peripheral blood. The clonotype was recovered from a woman aged 18-29 years with acute or convalescent COVID-19. The DNA for the CDR3 is TGTGCCAGCGCACGACGGACAGGGGGATACGAGCAGTACTTC. Its translation: CASARRTGGYEQYF.